The 26 T cell receptor beta chains presented below share a single source sample, sequenced in a study of CD8 T cells in Susac syndrome. A quantity of 0.5 to 1 ug RNA underwent reverse transcription using random hexamers. TCRdb independently ran MiXCR on the immunoSEQ multiplex PCR reads; one entry per CDR3 protein. Counted here are 170,000 or so distinct CDR3 sequences, approximately 95% occurring once; the ten biggest clones make up approximately 0.12%. The sequencing sample was made of CD4+ T cells from PBMCs. The source of these receptors is a human donor with Susac syndrome.

J is TRBJ1-1 and V is TRBV25-1; 10 bases match TRBD1. The CDR3 runs to 14 residues. Germline values: CDR1 MGHDK, CDR2 SYGVNS. V gave up 1 base and J gave up 7 bases; unmatched junction bases: 3. In nucleotides, the CDR3 is TGTGCCAGCAGTGAATCCGGGACAGGGGTTGAAGCTTTCTTT. Translating gives CASSESGTGVEAFF.

V gene TRBV7-8 combines with J gene TRBJ2-7; TRBD2 matches at 9 bases. CDR3 size: 15 residues. Germline V gene data show CDR1 as SGHVS and CDR2 as FQNEAQ. V lost 0 bases to trimming and J lost 2 bases; unmatched junction nucleotides: 2. CDR3 residues: CASSLAWTSAYEQYF. As DNA, the CDR3 is TGTGCCAGCAGCTTAGCTTGGACTAGCGCCTACGAGCAGTACTTC.

The V call is TRBV12-3 or TRBV12-4, the J call TRBJ2-2; D perhaps matches TRBD1 (5 bases). This CDR3 is 14 amino acids long. The ends were cut back, 8 bases at V and 4 bases at J, with 14 bases in the middle. CDR3: CASRSQGTTGELFF. The CDR3 bases are TGTGCCAGCCGATCTCAGGGAACCACCGGGGAGCTGTTTTTT.

This clonotype was seen just once. The chain links TRBV7-2 to TRBJ2-1; 8 bases align to TRBD1. Germline V gene data show CDR1 as SGHTA and CDR2 as FQGNSA. CDR3 length: 15 residues. V trimming: 1 base; J trimming: 12 bases; junction bases outside the gene matches: 11. The CDR3 here is CASSLESGGALGQFF. CDR3 bases: TGTGCCAGCAGCTTAGAGTCAGGGGGCGCGCTGGGGCAGTTCTTC.

The chain couples TRBV15 to TRBJ2-7; unclear D gene. CDR3 size: 14 residues. CDR1 and CDR2 (germline): LNHNV, YYDKDF (reference sequence). V shed 0 bases and J shed 4 bases, with 10 bases lying between them. The CDR3 nucleotides are TGTGCCACCAGCAGAGAAATGGGGAATTACGAGCAGTACTTC. Protein product: CATSREMGNYEQYF.

The genes are TRBV30 and TRBJ1-2; 9 positions match TRBD1. The trim removed 1 base at V and 5 bases at J, leaving 8 bases unmatched. The CDR3 contains 15 residues. Germline V CDR1 and CDR2: GTSNPN, SVGIG (reference sequence). The CDR3 is CAWSEPDRGVYGYTF. For the CDR3, the DNA is TGTGCCTGGAGTGAACCCGACAGGGGGGTTTATGGCTACACCTTC.

The chain has TRBV24-1 and TRBJ1-1, with D hard to call. Germline V CDR1 and CDR2: KGHDR, SFDVKD. V was pared by 4 bases and J by 1 base, with 6 bases between. This CDR3 region has 13 residues. The DNA for the CDR3 is TGTGCCACCAGTGACTCGGGGAACACTGAAGCTTTCTTT. Translating gives CATSDSGNTEAFF.

The V gene is TRBV7-3, the J gene TRBJ2-5, with 7 bases matching TRBD1. The CDR3 sequence is 13 residues long. CDR1 SGHTA and CDR2 FQGTGA come from the germline V gene. The J segment lost 4 bases and the V segment lost 9 bases, leaving 8 bases of the junction unmatched. The DNA of the CDR3 is TGTGCCAGGCCGGGACAGATGGGAGAGACCCAGTACTTC. As protein: CARPGQMGETQYF.

The rearrangement uses TRBV7-2 and TRBJ2-2; D is possibly TRBD2 (6 bases). The germline V gene has CDR1 SGHTA and CDR2 FQGNSA. The ends were cut back, 3 bases at V and 4 bases at J, with 12 bases in the middle. This CDR3 comprises 15 residues. In nucleotides, the CDR3 is TGTGCCAGCAGCTTGGAGGGTAGAATCACCGGGGAGCTGTTTTTT. The encoded protein is CASSLEGRITGELFF.

The chain carries TRBV6-1 and TRBJ2-1; TRBD2 agrees at 13 bases. CDR3 length: 16 residues. The germline V gene has CDR1 MNHNS and CDR2 SASEGT. J was trimmed by 4 bases and V by 10 bases; bases with no gene match: 10. The CDR3 spells CATATSGGLIYNEQFF. The CDR3 nucleotides read TGTGCCACCGCGACTAGCGGGGGGCTCATATACAATGAGCAGTTCTTC.

The rearrangement joins TRBV29-1 to TRBJ2-1; no clear D gene. This CDR3 has 12 residues. From germline, CDR1 is SQVTM and CDR2 ANQGSEA. Trimming shortened V by 0 bases and J by 4 bases, and 4 bases separated the two germline ends. This CDR3 reads CSVEDHYNEQFF. The CDR3 DNA is TGCAGCGTTGAAGACCATTACAATGAGCAGTTCTTC.

This CDR3 reads CSVGVAGSYNEQFF. The DNA for the CDR3 is TGCAGCGTTGGAGTAGCGGGGTCCTACAATGAGCAGTTCTTC. The chain employs TRBV29-1 and TRBJ2-1; 8 positions agree with TRBD2. This CDR3 region has 14 residues. J was trimmed by 1 base and V by 4 bases; bases with no gene match: 3. Germline loops: CDR1 SQVTM, CDR2 ANQGSEA.

The rearrangement uses TRBV9 and TRBJ1-5; D perhaps matches TRBD1 (6 bases). Germline V gene data show CDR1 as SGDLS and CDR2 as YYNGEE. The CDR3 is made up of 15 amino acids. Trimming removed 3 bases at V and 1 base at J, with 11 bases between. The chain's CDR3 is CASSGGQLSNQPQHF. In nucleotides, the CDR3 is TGTGCCAGCAGCGGGGGGCAGCTGAGCAATCAGCCCCAGCATTTT.

V and J are TRBV11-2 and TRBJ1-4; D uncertain. The CDR3 is 12 amino acids. Germline lookup yields CDR1 SGHAT and CDR2 FQNNGV. Deletions cut 2 bases from V and 8 bases from J, with 6 bases between. The CDR3 reads CASSLTTEKLFF. The CDR3 DNA follows: TGTGCCAGCAGCTTAACCACAGAAAAACTGTTTTTT.

The chain carries TRBV5-4 and TRBJ2-6; TRBD2 might be the D (7 bases). Germline CDR1 reads SGHNT; CDR2 reads YYREEE (reference sequence). Deletions cut 4 bases from V and 0 bases from J, with 20 bases between. The CDR3 is 19 residues long. The CDR3 coding sequence is TGTGCCAGCAGCCTGGGGGGGGCGCAACTCCGCTCTGGGGCCAACGTCCTGACTTTC. It yields the protein CASSLGGAQLRSGANVLTF.

The genes are TRBV7-2 and TRBJ1-4; perhaps TRBD1 as D (5 bases). Trimming stripped 2 bases from V and 6 bases from J, with 7 bases between. The CDR3 has 13 amino acids. Per germline, CDR1 SGHTA and CDR2 FQGNSA. This CDR3 is CASSLMGDEKLFF. The DNA for the CDR3 is TGTGCCAGCAGCTTAATGGGGGATGAAAAACTGTTTTTT. The variable domain in full, with the rest retrieved from reference TRBV7-2 and TRBJ1-4, is GAGVSQSPSNKVTEKGKDVELRCDPISGHTALYWYRQSLGQGLEFLIYFQGNSAPDKSGLPSDRFSAERTGGSVSTLTIQRTQQEDSAVYLCASSLMGDEKLFFGSGTQLSVL.

The chain uses TRBV20-1 and TRBJ2-2; D is perhaps TRBD1 (6 bases). Germline CDR1 is DFQATT and CDR2 is SNEGSKA (reference sequence). The length of the CDR3 is 14 residues. The V and J ends lost 4 bases and 1 base respectively, with 10 bases between them. This CDR3 reads CSATGTLNTGELFF. In nucleotides, the CDR3 is TGCAGTGCTACCGGGACATTGAACACCGGGGAGCTGTTTTTT.

The J gene is TRBJ2-4, the V gene TRBV4-3; D is undetermined. Germline V gene data show CDR1 as LGHNA and CDR2 as YSLEER. The CDR3 has 17 amino acids. Trimming pared 0 bases from V and 0 bases from J, leaving 12 bases between. Written as DNA, the CDR3 is TGCGCCAGCAGCCAAGATTATGACGGCCTAGCCAAAAACATTCAGTACTTC. This sequence encodes CASSQDYDGLAKNIQYF.

The gene calls are TRBV24-1 and TRBJ2-1; 7 positions agree with TRBD2. Germline loops: CDR1 KGHDR, CDR2 SFDVKD. The junction had 11 bases not matched to a gene; V was cut back by 9 bases and J by 7 bases. The CDR3 spans 14 residues. CDR3 loop: CATSSGTMLNEQFF. The CDR3 DNA reads as TGTGCCACCTCCTCCGGGACTATGCTTAATGAGCAGTTCTTC.

This rearrangement joins TRBV18 to TRBJ2-1; D gene ambiguous. Per germline, CDR1 KGHSH and CDR2 LQKENI. The CDR3 extends over 14 amino acids. With 0 bases removed from V and 5 bases from J, the gap between germline ends came to 8 bases. This CDR3 reads CASSPPRHHNEQFF. CDR3 nucleotides: TGTGCCAGCTCACCACCCCGGCACCACAATGAGCAGTTCTTC.

The V and J genes are TRBV9 and TRBJ2-5, with 10 bases identical to TRBD2. V trimming: 0 bases; J trimming: 2 bases; junction bases outside the gene matches: 7. Germline CDR1 SGDLS, CDR2 YYNGEE. The CDR3 runs to 17 residues. The CDR3 region has the DNA TGTGCCAGCAGCGTAGGCCCTGGAGCGGGGGGGCAAGAGACCCAGTACTTC. Its translation: CASSVGPGAGGQETQYF.

The gene calls are TRBV9 and TRBJ1-4; TRBD1 matches 7 bases. Per the germline V gene, CDR1 is SGDLS and CDR2 is YYNGEE. Losses at the gene ends were 4 bases for V and 7 bases for J; bases not matched to a gene: 10. The CDR3 runs to 15 residues. The CDR3 sequence is CASSTFGQEGEKLFF. The CDR3 DNA follows: TGTGCCAGCAGCACATTCGGACAGGAGGGTGAAAAACTGTTTTTT.

The genes are TRBV30 and TRBJ2-1; 9 bases align to TRBD2. Trimming removed 4 bases from V and 12 bases from J; junction bases left unmatched: 10. The germline V gene encodes CDR1 GTSNPN and CDR2 SVGIG (reference sequence). This CDR3 region has 13 residues. The CDR3 is CAWTQLAGSGQFF. CDR3 nucleotide sequence: TGTGCCTGGACCCAACTAGCGGGTTCTGGGCAGTTCTTC.

V usage is TRBV20-1 and J usage is TRBJ2-7; no reliable D call. The germline V and J ends were trimmed by 2 bases and 5 bases, with 10 bases remaining between them. CDR3 length equals 12 residues. The germline V gene encodes CDR1 DFQATT and CDR2 SNEGSKA (reference sequence). CDR3 residues: CSARSLGDEQYV. DNA for the CDR3: TGCAGTGCTAGAAGCCTCGGAGACGAGCAGTACGTC.

This chain joins TRBV27 and TRBJ2-4, with no clear D. Trimming cost V 3 bases and J 0 bases, with 9 bases left between them. The germline gives CDR1 MNHEY, CDR2 SMNVEV (reference sequence). There are 15 residues in the CDR3. CDR3 in DNA: TGTGCCAGCAGTTTCGAGGCCGGAGCCAAAAACATTCAGTACTTC. This translates into CASSFEAGAKNIQYF.

The rearrangement links TRBV24-1 to TRBJ2-3, with D possibly TRBD1 on 5 matching bases. The germline V gene encodes CDR1 KGHDR and CDR2 SFDVKD. The V gene lost 1 base and the J gene lost 2 bases, with 9 bases spanning the gap. The length of the CDR3 is 15 residues. The CDR3 DNA is TGTGCCACCAGTGATTTTCAGGGAACCACAGATACGCAGTATTTT. Encoded protein: CATSDFQGTTDTQYF.